This is a list of T cell receptor beta chains from one sample in a study of CD8 T cells in ankylosing spondylitis. MiXCR, run by TCRdb on the 5' RACE reads, gives a single entry per CDR3 protein. Found here are some 240,000 distinct CDR3 sequences, approximately 9% of them singletons; the top ten hold approximately 6.2%. What was sequenced was blood, either unsorted or a sorted T cell fraction (not recorded which). Receptors were obtained from a male donor with ankylosing spondylitis or in good health (not recorded which). CDR3s include the opening cysteine and the closing phenylalanine or tryptophan. D genes are given only for firm matches. Clone size appears in some rows only: once, few, many, or a class for an expanded clone.

V gene	D gene	clone size	J gene	CDR3 DNA	CDR3 protein
TRBV12-3/TRBV12-4	.	few	TRBJ2-7	TGTGCCAGCAGCCCCTCCCCTGGGCGCGAGCAGTACTTC	CASSPSPGREQYF
TRBV20-1	.	many	TRBJ1-2	TGCAGTGCCCGGGCGCGGGACGACTATGGCTACACCTTC	CSARARDDYGYTF
TRBV5-1	.	many	TRBJ2-1	TGCGCCAGCAGGTGGAGCGAGAATGAGCAGTTCTTC	CASRWSENEQFF
TRBV30	.	.	TRBJ2-2	TGTGCCTGGAGTGGGCAGGGGTTGACCGGGGAGCTGTTTTTT	CAWSGQGLTGELFF
TRBV20-1	.	many	TRBJ1-2	TGCAGTGCTAGAGATAGCGATTATGGCTACACCTTC	CSARDSDYGYTF
TRBV7-2	.	many	TRBJ2-7	TGTGCCAGCAGCCGGGAATACGAGCAGTACTTC	CASSREYEQYF
TRBV20-1	TRBD1	few	TRBJ2-7	TGCAGTGCTAGAGGGTCGGGACAGCCCTACGAGCAGTACTTC	CSARGSGQPYEQYF
TRBV4-1	.	many	TRBJ1-3	TGCGCCAGCAGCCAGACCGGGGCGGAGGGACCAAACACCATATATTTT	CASSQTGAEGPNTIYF
TRBV2	TRBD1	many	TRBJ2-7	TGTGCCAGCAGACAGGGGGTCTACTACGAGCAGTACTTC	CASRQGVYYEQYF
TRBV7-9	.	many	TRBJ2-1	TGTGCCAGCAGCCCACCGTCATCAGCGGGCTACAATGAGCAGTTCTTC	CASSPPSSAGYNEQFF
TRBV7-9	TRBD1	many	TRBJ1-2	TGTGCCAGCAGGAGGGACAGTTATAACTATGGCTACACCTTC	CASRRDSYNYGYTF
TRBV12-3/TRBV12-4	TRBD1	many	TRBJ2-3	TGTGCCAGCAGCAGACAGGGGGCATGGGAAGATACGCAGTATTTT	CASSRQGAWEDTQYF
TRBV29-1	TRBD2	many	TRBJ2-4	TGCAGCGCCGCGGTTAGCGGGGGCAGGGGAAACATTCAGTACTTC	CSAAVSGGRGNIQYF
TRBV14	.	.	TRBJ2-7	TGTGCCAGCAGCCACACCGGGACTCCGGTCCACGAGCAGTACTTC	CASSHTGTPVHEQYF
TRBV6-5	TRBD1	many	TRBJ1-2	TGTGCCAGCAGTTACTCTAGGGGGCATTCAAATGGCTACACCTTC	CASSYSRGHSNGYTF
TRBV5-1	.	few	TRBJ2-5	TGCGCCAGCACTCTCGGCCGAGGGGAGACCCAGTACTTC	CASTLGRGETQYF
TRBV6-2/TRBV6-3	.	many	TRBJ2-5	TGTGCCAGCAGGGGGGTTCAAGAGACCCAGTACTTC	CASRGVQETQYF
TRBV27	TRBD1	many	TRBJ2-4	TGTGCCAGCAGTTCGGGGGACAGGATAGACATTCAGTACTTC	CASSSGDRIDIQYF
TRBV6-2/TRBV6-3	TRBD1	.	TRBJ2-3	TGTGCCAGCAGTTACTACTCCCCATTCCGAGGACAGGGGTCCACAGATACGCAGTATTTT	CASSYYSPFRGQGSTDTQYF
TRBV6-1	.	many	TRBJ2-5	TGTGCCAGCAGTGAAGCCTACCAAGAGACCCAGTACTTC	CASSEAYQETQYF
TRBV18	TRBD1	many	TRBJ1-3	TGTGCCAGCTCACGCGACAGGGGAAGGGCCACCATATATTTT	CASSRDRGRATIYF
TRBV5-1	.	many	TRBJ2-3	TGCGCCAGCGCTACAGATGGACGGTCAGATACGCAGTATTTT	CASATDGRSDTQYF
TRBV3-1	.	many	TRBJ2-5	TGTGCCAGCAGCCAAGATCAACGGGGGCGGTTTGGAGAGACCCAGTACTTC	CASSQDQRGRFGETQYF
TRBV5-1	TRBD1	many	TRBJ1-2	TGCGCCAGCAGCGTCGGACAGGGCGGATCGGATGGCTACACCTTC	CASSVGQGGSDGYTF
TRBV20-1	.	many	TRBJ2-3	TGCAGTGCAATAATAATAAGGGGGGGAGGAGATACGCAGTATTTT	CSAIIIRGGGDTQYF
TRBV20-1	.	many	TRBJ1-2	TGCAGTGCTCCCCATTCAGGGGCTAGGGGCTACACCTTC	CSAPHSGARGYTF
TRBV5-5	.	many	TRBJ1-4	TGTGCCAGCTCCACTGCCCCCGGTCCGGGTGAAAAACTGTTTTTT	CASSTAPGPGEKLFF
TRBV29-1	.	many	TRBJ2-2	TGCAGCGTCCTGACGGGCCGAGTGAACGGGGAGCTGTTTTTT	CSVLTGRVNGELFF
TRBV20-1	.	.	TRBJ1-3	TGCAGTGCTAGAAGGGCGGGAACTCTGGGTGGAAACACCATATATTTT	CSARRAGTLGGNTIYF
TRBV5-1	TRBD1	many	TRBJ1-1	TGCGCCAGCAGGTCCGGGACAGGCTCGCCTGAAGCTTTCTTT	CASRSGTGSPEAFF
TRBV30	TRBD2	few	TRBJ2-3	TGTGCCTGGAGTTGGAGAGGGTCTAGCGGGGGGGCCAGCACAGATACGCAGTATTTT	CAWSWRGSSGGASTDTQYF
TRBV28	TRBD1	.	TRBJ2-2	TGTGCCAGCAGGACAGGGGGCGTAAAATCCGGGGAGCTGTTTTTT	CASRTGGVKSGELFF
TRBV9	TRBD1	many	TRBJ1-5	TGTGCCAGCAGCGTAGCTGGGGACAGGAATCAGCCCCAGCATTTT	CASSVAGDRNQPQHF
TRBV7-2	TRBD1	.	TRBJ1-5	TGTGCCAGCAGTCTGCCCTCGGGACAGGGAATGAATCAGCCCCAGCATTTT	CASSLPSGQGMNQPQHF
TRBV12-3/TRBV12-4	.	many	TRBJ2-7	TGTGCCAGCAGGACGGACAGGGAGGGTTCCTACGAGCAGTACTTC	CASRTDREGSYEQYF
TRBV7-2	.	few	TRBJ1-5	TGTGCCAGCAGCTTAGGCCTTCCCAATCAGCCCCAGCATTTT	CASSLGLPNQPQHF
TRBV20-1	.	many	TRBJ1-1	TGCAGTGCTAGTGCGGGGCCCGGGGCTTTCTTT	CSASAGPGAFF
TRBV7-9	.	many	TRBJ1-2	TGTGCCAGCAGCTTTTCAAACAACTATGGCTACACCTTC	CASSFSNNYGYTF
TRBV7-8	TRBD2	many	TRBJ2-7	TGTGCCAGCAGTCTGGGACTAGCGGGGGGCCTTACCTACGAGCAGTACTTC	CASSLGLAGGLTYEQYF
TRBV5-6	.	.	TRBJ2-1	TGTGCCAGCAGCGCCTCCCTGGACTATCCCCATGAGCAGTTCTTC	CASSASLDYPHEQFF
TRBV9	.	many	TRBJ1-1	TGTGCCAGCACCCTAGGGGAGGGGCTGAACACTGAAGCTTTCTTT	CASTLGEGLNTEAFF
TRBV7-9	.	many	TRBJ2-5	TGTGCCAGCAGCTTAGTAGGGACGCAAGAGACCCAGTACTTC	CASSLVGTQETQYF
TRBV7-9	.	many	TRBJ1-2	TGTGCCAGCAGCTTAGAGGGTGCAGGGAACTATGGTGGCTACACCTTC	CASSLEGAGNYGGYTF
TRBV29-1	.	.	TRBJ2-1	TGCAGCGTTGAGACAGATCTGAGTTGCAATGAGCAGTTCTTC	CSVETDLSCNEQFF
TRBV18	.	few	TRBJ1-1	TGTGCCAGCTCCGGGACATGGAGGAACACTGAAGCTTTCTTT	CASSGTWRNTEAFF
TRBV19	.	.	TRBJ2-2	TGTGCCAGTAACCACGGCACCGGGGAGCTGTTTTTT	CASNHGTGELFF
TRBV5-6	.	.	TRBJ2-4	TGTGCCAGCAGCCCAGGGCTTTCCAAAAACATTCAGTACTTC	CASSPGLSKNIQYF
TRBV10-3	TRBD1	many	TRBJ1-2	TGTGCCATCAGTTCGTTGGGACAGACTAACTATGGCTACACCTTC	CAISSLGQTNYGYTF
TRBV6-1	.	.	TRBJ2-7	TGTGCCAGCAGTACAGCTAAAACTTCCTACGAGCAGTACTTC	CASSTAKTSYEQYF
TRBV12-3/TRBV12-4	.	many	TRBJ1-1	TGTGCCAGCAGTTTAAAACGGAACACTGAAGCTTTCTTT	CASSLKRNTEAFF
TRBV14	TRBD2	many	TRBJ2-1	TGTGCCAGCAGCCAACTCCGAGCGGGAGTCCCCTACAATGAGCAGTTCTTC	CASSQLRAGVPYNEQFF
TRBV7-3	.	many	TRBJ1-6	TGTGCCAGCAGCTTAAGTGGGGGCCAAGATTCACCCCTCCACTTT	CASSLSGGQDSPLHF
TRBV29-1	TRBD1	.	TRBJ2-2	TGCAGCGCTCGGACAGGGGGCTTGAACACCGGGGAGCTGTTTTTT	CSARTGGLNTGELFF
TRBV12-3/TRBV12-4	.	many	TRBJ2-2	TGTGCCAGCAGTTATGGGGCGGGCGGGGAGCTGTTTTTT	CASSYGAGGELFF
TRBV7-2	TRBD2	many	TRBJ2-3	TGTGCCAGCAGCAGCCCTAGCGGGAACACAGATACGCAGTATTTT	CASSSPSGNTDTQYF
TRBV5-1	TRBD2	many	TRBJ2-1	TGCGCCAGCAGCTTAACCGGGACTACCTACAATGAGCAGTTCTTC	CASSLTGTTYNEQFF
TRBV5-6	TRBD1	few	TRBJ2-3	TGTGCCAGCAGCACCTGGACAGGCCCTAGCACAGATACGCAGTATTTT	CASSTWTGPSTDTQYF